The next 22 T cell receptor beta chains were all read from a single sample in a study of blood T cell repertoires in COVID-19. Sequenced by immunoSEQ multiplex PCR; TCRdb stores in-frame clones only, minus some. Found here are about 82,000 clones, more than 70% of them singletons; the top ten hold 15% to 20%. Sequencing was carried out using peripheral blood. These receptors were obtained from a woman aged 60-75 years with acute or convalescent COVID-19.

V usage is TRBV28 and J usage is TRBJ1-1, with 10 bases aligning to TRBD1. Per the germline V gene, CDR1 is MDHEN and CDR2 is SYDVKM. Trimming at V came to 5 bases and at J to 1 base, leaving 1 base not matched to a gene. The CDR3 spans 14 residues. The CDR3 loop reads CASSGTGENTEAFF. CDR3 DNA sequence: TGTGCCAGCAGTGGGACAGGGGAGAACACTGAAGCTTTCTTT.

The CDR3 region has the DNA TGTGCCAGCAGCTTAGGAGGGGGCACTGAAGCTTTCTTT. This gives the protein CASSLGGGTEAFF. The chain recombines TRBV7-8 with TRBJ1-1; D is possibly TRBD1 (6 bases). From germline, CDR1 is SGHVS and CDR2 FQNEAQ. The CDR3 runs 13 residues. V was cut by 1 base and J by 4 bases, with 7 bases left in between.

This chain connects TRBV30 to TRBJ1-5; 8 nucleotides align to TRBD1. With V trimmed by 2 bases and J by 7 bases, 4 bases remained unmatched. CDR3 length: 13 amino acids. Germline lookup yields CDR1 GTSNPN and CDR2 SVGIG (reference sequence). The CDR3, as DNA: TGTGCCTGGAGTCCAGGGGGCCGCCAGCCCCAGCATTTT. Protein product: CAWSPGGRQPQHF.

This clone has only one observation. J is TRBJ1-3 and V is TRBV7-9; TRBD1 matches at 7 bases. Germline V gives CDR1 SEHNR, CDR2 FQNEAQ (reference sequence). The ends lost 5 bases at V and 3 bases at J; junction bases unmatched: 4. This CDR3 has 14 amino acids. CDR3 amino acids: CASSQQGNGNTIYF. The CDR3 DNA sequence: TGTGCCAGCAGCCAACAGGGGAATGGAAACACCATATATTTT.

J is TRBJ2-6 and V is TRBV10-3, with D possibly being TRBD1 (6 bases). CDR1 is ENHRY and CDR2 is SYGVKD in the germline V gene. The CDR3 is made up of 16 amino acids. V lost 6 bases, J lost 2 bases, and 14 bases lay in between. DNA for the CDR3: TGTGCCATCAGGGTACAGGGATCGACTGGGGCCAACGTCCTGACTTTC. Translated, it gives CAIRVQGSTGANVLTF.

In its sample, this clone was seen once. V usage is TRBV9 and J usage is TRBJ1-2, with TRBD1 matching 8 bases. Germline CDR1 and CDR2: SGDLS and YYNGEE. Unmatched junction bases numbered 13, after V lost 6 bases and J lost 6 bases. The CDR3 extends over 15 amino acids. CDR3 bases: TGTGCCAGCACCCATGAGACAGGGGACATCAATGGCTACACCTTC. Protein sequence: CASTHETGDINGYTF.

J is TRBJ2-2 and V is TRBV5-4; weak D call: TRBD2 (5 bases). Between the trimmed V and J ends, which lost 0 bases and 7 bases, there was a span of 16 bases. Germline loops: CDR1 SGHNT, CDR2 YYREEE (reference sequence). The length of the CDR3 is 16 residues. Written as DNA, the CDR3 is TGTGCCAGCAGCTTGGCCGGAGGTGCCGGAAACGGGGAGCTGTTTTTT. This encodes CASSLAGGAGNGELFF. Looking up the rest from reference TRBV5-4 and TRBJ2-2 gives the full variable domain: ETGVTQSPTHLIKTRGQQVTLRCSSQSGHNTVSWYQQALGQGPQFIFQYYREEENGRGNFPPRFSGLQFPNYSSELNVNALELDDSALYLCASSLAGGAGNGELFFGEGSRLTVL.

The V and J genes are TRBV3-1 (or the pseudogene TRBV3-2) and TRBJ2-1, with 8 bases identical to TRBD2. Germline V gives CDR1 LGHDT, CDR2 YNNKEL (reference sequence). The CDR3 covers 17 residues. J was trimmed by 3 bases and V by 0 bases; bases with no gene match: 7. CDR3 bases: TGTGCCAGCAGCCAAGAGGCGGGACTAGAGAACTACAATGAGCAGTTCTTC. The encoded protein is CASSQEAGLENYNEQFF.

Note on this clone: The same CDR3 is also encoded by other DNA sequences in this sample. V and J are TRBV5-1 and TRBJ1-2; maybe TRBD1 (5 bases). CDR3 size: 13 residues. V gave up 5 bases and J gave up 8 bases, with 16 bases separating them. Germline V gene data show CDR1 as SGHRS and CDR2 as YFSETQ. The CDR3, as DNA: TGCGCCAGCAGTGGGACGGGGGTAAGGGGCTACACCTTC. Its translation is CASSGTGVRGYTF.

The V gene is TRBV7-9, the J gene TRBJ2-2; D remains unclear. The CDR3 runs 13 residues. From germline, CDR1 is SEHNR and CDR2 FQNEAQ (reference sequence). V was trimmed by 0 bases and J by 4 bases, leaving 3 bases between them. CDR3 in amino acids: CASSLASTGELFF. As DNA, the CDR3 is TGTGCCAGCAGCTTAGCGAGCACCGGGGAGCTGTTTTTT.

This clone ranks as medium-sized. The gene calls are TRBV24-1 and TRBJ2-7; possible D gene TRBD2, 5 bases. In germline, CDR1 is KGHDR, CDR2 SFDVKD. The CDR3 is 13 amino acids. The V end lost 5 bases, the J end lost 5 bases, and 12 bases lay between the germline ends. The CDR3: CATSGLDGDEQYF. Here the CDR3 DNA reads TGTGCCACCAGTGGTCTGGACGGGGACGAGCAGTACTTC.

V is TRBV7-3 and J is TRBJ2-7; the D gene is possibly TRBD2 (5 bases). The CDR3 spans 13 residues. The V and J ends lost 4 bases and 6 bases respectively, with 13 bases between them. In germline, CDR1 is SGHTA, CDR2 FQGTGA. CDR3 region: CASSSARGGEQYF. For the CDR3, the DNA is TGTGCCAGCAGCTCCGCCCGTGGAGGCGAGCAGTACTTC.

This chain links TRBV9 with TRBJ1-1; TRBD1 aligns across 7 bases. Germline V gene data show CDR1 as SGDLS and CDR2 as YYNGEE. Trimming removed 7 bases from V and 6 bases from J; junction bases left unmatched: 18. The CDR3 length is 16 residues. CDR3 sequence reads: CASSPKDSDRAAEAFF. The CDR3 region has the DNA TGTGCCAGCTCCCCCAAAGATAGTGACAGGGCCGCTGAAGCTTTCTTT.

This clone was seen a few times. This chain links TRBV7-2 with TRBJ2-7; TRBD2 matches 10 bases. CDR1 is SGHTA and CDR2 is FQGNSA in the germline V gene. The length of the CDR3 is 16 residues. V was clipped by 5 bases and J by 2 bases; unmatched bases: 9. This CDR3 reads CASSLGRTSGTYEQYF. As DNA, the CDR3 is TGTGCCAGCAGCCTAGGAAGGACTAGCGGTACCTACGAGCAGTACTTC.

The chain is built from TRBV2 and TRBJ2-4; possible D gene TRBD1, 5 bases. This CDR3 has 16 residues. The germline gives CDR1 SNHLY, CDR2 FYNNEI. Trimming cost V 1 base and J 10 bases, with 20 bases left between them. The CDR3 loop is CASSEGSSRNGAIQYF. CDR3 nucleotides: TGTGCCAGCAGTGAAGGGAGTAGTCGGAATGGGGCGATTCAGTACTTC.

The chain is built from TRBV5-3 and TRBJ2-3; D perhaps matches TRBD2 (6 bases). TRBV5-3 is treated as an ORF (open reading frame) with a function not yet certain. The CDR3 has 12 amino acids. Trimming shortened V by 5 bases and J by 4 bases, and 8 bases separated the two germline ends. In nucleotides, the CDR3 is TGTGCCAGAAGTTCGGGGGCAGATACGCAGTATTTT. Translation gives CARSSGADTQYF.

This clone has more than one count but fewer than ten. The J gene is TRBJ2-5, the V gene TRBV24-1; 9 positions agree with TRBD2. The trim removed 3 bases at V and 3 bases at J, leaving 4 bases unmatched. The CDR3 extends over 15 amino acids. CDR1 and CDR2 from the germline V gene are KGHDR and SFDVKD. The CDR3 loop is CATSDPTSGKETQYF. The DNA for the CDR3 is TGTGCCACCAGTGATCCGACTAGCGGAAAAGAGACCCAGTACTTC.

The chain couples TRBV4-3 to TRBJ1-1; a weak D match, TRBD1 (6 bases). The germline V and J ends were trimmed by 3 bases and 11 bases, with 16 bases remaining between them. Germline V gene sequence: CDR1 LGHNA, CDR2 YSLEER. The CDR3 runs to 13 residues. CDR3 loop: CASSHRDTRSAFF. CDR3 sequence (DNA): TGCGCCAGCAGCCATCGGGACACCCGTTCGGCTTTCTTT.

The V gene is TRBV9, the J gene TRBJ2-3; 7 nucleotides agree with TRBD1. The CDR3 contains 15 residues. V lost 4 bases to trimming and J lost 2 bases; unmatched junction nucleotides: 7. Looked up from germline, CDR1 is SGDLS and CDR2 is YYNGEE. This CDR3 reads CASSHRDRTTDTQYF. Written as DNA, the CDR3 is TGTGCCAGCAGCCACCGGGACAGAACCACAGATACGCAGTATTTT. Looking up the rest from reference TRBV9 and TRBJ2-3 gives the full variable domain: DSGVTQTPKHLITATGQRVTLRCSPRSGDLSVYWYQQSLDQGLQFLIQYYNGEERAKGNILERFSAQQFPDLHSELNLSSLELGDSALYFCASSHRDRTTDTQYFGPGTRLTVL.

The chain carries TRBV27 and TRBJ2-7, with D tentatively TRBD2 (5 bases). Germline V gives CDR1 MNHEY, CDR2 SMNVEV (reference sequence). Trimming removed 4 bases at V and 0 bases at J, with 16 bases between. This CDR3 spans 16 amino acids. CDR3 coding DNA: TGTGCCAGCAGTTCCTGGGTTGCGCGGGCCTCCTACGAGCAGTACTTC. Translating it yields CASSSWVARASYEQYF.

V usage is TRBV2 and J usage is TRBJ1-2, with D perhaps matching TRBD1 (6 bases). The V and J ends lost 8 bases and 5 bases respectively, with 15 bases between them. The CDR3 covers 13 residues. Germline loops: CDR1 SNHLY, CDR2 FYNNEI. CDR3 in amino acids: CASQTGGAYGYTF. In DNA, the CDR3 is TGTGCCAGCCAGACGGGGGGCGCGTATGGCTACACCTTC.

This chain connects TRBV5-1 to TRBJ1-2; possibly TRBD1 for D (5 bases). The CDR3 is made up of 15 amino acids. The ends were cut back, 6 bases at V and 5 bases at J, with 20 bases in the middle. Germline V gives CDR1 SGHRS, CDR2 YFSETQ. The CDR3 protein is CASTTGGTEYYGYTF. CDR3 bases: TGCGCCAGCACCACCGGGGGGACGGAGTATTATGGCTACACCTTC.